The rows below give T cell receptor beta chains drawn from one sample of a study of cytomegalovirus exposure and HLA in healthy donors. TCRdb keeps only in-frame clones here, not all; method: immunoSEQ multiplex PCR. Of around 60,000 clones in the sample, approximately 96% are singletons; the top ten hold 4.4%. Sequencing used PBMCs. Receptors were obtained from a man between 18 and 35 years old in good health and CMV-seropositive. The CDR3 runs from the conserved cysteine through the conserved F or W. Fields, in order: clone size, J gene, V gene, D gene, CDR3 DNA, CDR3 protein. The D gene is left open where the match is weak. Not every row has a clone size; where given, it reads once, few, many or a size class.

clone size: -; J gene: TRBJ2-5; V gene: TRBV2; D gene: -; CDR3 DNA: TGTGCCAGCAGTCCTACCGAAGAGACCCAGTACTTC; CDR3 protein: CASSPTEETQYF
clone size: once; J gene: TRBJ1-6; V gene: TRBV4-2; D gene: -; CDR3 DNA: TGTGCCAGCAGCCAAGGCGGAGACAGAGAAGGGAATTCACCCCTCCACTTT; CDR3 protein: CASSQGGDREGNSPLHF
clone size: -; J gene: TRBJ2-2; V gene: TRBV10-3; D gene: TRBD1; CDR3 DNA: TGTGCCATCCCCAGACAGGGGTTTGGAAACACCGGGGAGCTGTTTTTT; CDR3 protein: CAIPRQGFGNTGELFF
clone size: -; J gene: TRBJ1-5; V gene: TRBV25-1; D gene: TRBD1; CDR3 DNA: TGTGCCAGCAGCACACAGGGGAGCAATCAGCCCCAGCATTTT; CDR3 protein: CASSTQGSNQPQHF
clone size: -; J gene: TRBJ2-7; V gene: TRBV7-9; D gene: -; CDR3 DNA: TGTGCCAGCAGCTTCGAGGAGCACTCCTACGAGCAGTACTTC; CDR3 protein: CASSFEEHSYEQYF
clone size: -; J gene: TRBJ2-1; V gene: TRBV30; D gene: TRBD2; CDR3 DNA: TGTGCCTGGAGACTAGCGGGGCACCTTACGAATGAGCAGTTCTTC; CDR3 protein: CAWRLAGHLTNEQFF
clone size: once; J gene: TRBJ2-2; V gene: TRBV29-1; D gene: TRBD1; CDR3 DNA: TGCAGCGTACGAACAGGGGGCATCGGGGAGCTGTTTTTT; CDR3 protein: CSVRTGGIGELFF
clone size: -; J gene: TRBJ2-1; V gene: TRBV19; D gene: -; CDR3 DNA: TGTGCCAGTAGTACGTGGAGTAAAAAGTTCTTC; CDR3 protein: CASSTWSKKFF
clone size: -; J gene: TRBJ2-1; V gene: TRBV29-1; D gene: TRBD2; CDR3 DNA: TGCAGCGTTGTAAGAGCGGGAGGGTCCTACAATGAGCAGTTCTTC; CDR3 protein: CSVVRAGGSYNEQFF
clone size: -; J gene: TRBJ2-7; V gene: TRBV11-2; D gene: TRBD1; CDR3 DNA: TGTGCCAGCAGCGTCCGGGACAGAGCCTACGAGCAGTACTTC; CDR3 protein: CASSVRDRAYEQYF
clone size: -; J gene: TRBJ2-3; V gene: TRBV5-4; D gene: TRBD1; CDR3 DNA: TGTGCCAGCAGGGGCGGGACAGGGTCTAGCACAGATACGCAGTATTTT; CDR3 protein: CASRGGTGSSTDTQYF
clone size: -; J gene: TRBJ2-3; V gene: TRBV11-2; D gene: -; CDR3 DNA: TGTGCCAGCAGCCAGAGGTGGGGCACAGATACGCAGTATTTT; CDR3 protein: CASSQRWGTDTQYF
clone size: -; J gene: TRBJ2-7; V gene: TRBV30; D gene: -; CDR3 DNA: TGTGCCTGGAGCGGGGTCAGACCCGACGGGGTGATCTTC; CDR3 protein: CAWSGVRPDGVIF
clone size: -; J gene: TRBJ2-2; V gene: TRBV7-3; D gene: TRBD1; CDR3 DNA: TGTGCCAGCAGCCTGCAGGGGGTTTGGAACACCGGGGAGCTGTTTTTT; CDR3 protein: CASSLQGVWNTGELFF
clone size: -; J gene: TRBJ1-1; V gene: TRBV30; D gene: -; CDR3 DNA: TGTGCCTGGAGCAGGGATTTGAGCACTGAAGCTTTCTTT; CDR3 protein: CAWSRDLSTEAFF
clone size: -; J gene: TRBJ2-4; V gene: TRBV11-3; D gene: TRBD2; CDR3 DNA: TGTGCCAGCAGCTTAGCCGGGACTAGCGGGGGGTTCGGCAAAAACATTCAGTACTTC; CDR3 protein: CASSLAGTSGGFGKNIQYF
clone size: -; J gene: TRBJ2-7; V gene: TRBV9; D gene: TRBD2; CDR3 DNA: TGTGCCAGCAGCGTGGCGGGGGGGCCCTACGAGCAGTACTTC; CDR3 protein: CASSVAGGPYEQYF
clone size: once; J gene: TRBJ2-7; V gene: TRBV28; D gene: -; CDR3 DNA: TGTGCCAGCAACCCCCAAACAGGGATCTACGAGCAGTACTTC; CDR3 protein: CASNPQTGIYEQYF
clone size: -; J gene: TRBJ2-1; V gene: TRBV6-1; D gene: TRBD2; CDR3 DNA: TGTGCCAGCTTCCTAGCGGGGGGCTACAATGAGCAGTTCTTC; CDR3 protein: CASFLAGGYNEQFF
clone size: -; J gene: TRBJ1-5; V gene: TRBV7-2; D gene: -; CDR3 DNA: TGTGCCAGCAGCGTCAGGGGAGGGGGGAGAAGCAATCAGCCCCAGCATTTT; CDR3 protein: CASSVRGGGRSNQPQHF
clone size: once; J gene: TRBJ1-5; V gene: TRBV4-1; D gene: -; CDR3 DNA: TGCGCCAGCAGCCAAGGGGCGGGTCGGGGGCCCCAGCATTTT; CDR3 protein: CASSQGAGRGPQHF
clone size: few; J gene: TRBJ2-7; V gene: TRBV6-1; D gene: TRBD2; CDR3 DNA: TGTGCCAGCAGTGAACGGGCTAGCGGGGGTTACGAGCAGTACTTC; CDR3 protein: CASSERASGGYEQYF
clone size: -; J gene: TRBJ2-1; V gene: TRBV7-2; D gene: -; CDR3 DNA: TGTGCCAGCAGCCCGGGGGGCGCAGACAATGAGCAGTTCTTC; CDR3 protein: CASSPGGADNEQFF
clone size: once; J gene: TRBJ1-4; V gene: TRBV27; D gene: -; CDR3 DNA: TGTGCCAGCAGTTTTTCAGGGCCCAACGAAAAACTGTTTTTT; CDR3 protein: CASSFSGPNEKLFF
clone size: -; J gene: TRBJ1-2; V gene: TRBV7-2; D gene: TRBD1; CDR3 DNA: TGTGCCAGCAGGAAAACGATAGCACAGGGGGATGGCTACACCTTC; CDR3 protein: CASRKTIAQGDGYTF
clone size: -; J gene: TRBJ1-2; V gene: TRBV29-1; D gene: -; CDR3 DNA: TGCAGCGTCTTCAGGGGCGAACACTATGGCTACACCTTC; CDR3 protein: CSVFRGEHYGYTF
clone size: -; J gene: TRBJ2-2; V gene: TRBV9; D gene: TRBD2; CDR3 DNA: TGTGCCAGCAGCGCCAACCCAACTAGCGGGGGGGTTAGCGGGGAGCTGTTTTTT; CDR3 protein: CASSANPTSGGVSGELFF
clone size: -; J gene: TRBJ1-5; V gene: TRBV5-6; D gene: -; CDR3 DNA: TGTGCCAGCAGCAGGACAGCCGTTCATAGCAATCAGCCCCAGCATTTT; CDR3 protein: CASSRTAVHSNQPQHF
clone size: -; J gene: TRBJ2-5; V gene: TRBV15; D gene: TRBD2; CDR3 DNA: TGTGCCACCAGCGGTCGACTAGCGGGAGGGTCCCTAGAGACCCAGTACTTC; CDR3 protein: CATSGRLAGGSLETQYF
clone size: -; J gene: TRBJ2-1; V gene: TRBV19; D gene: -; CDR3 DNA: TGTGCCAGTAGTATCGGTAAGGCAGGTGAGCAGTTCTTC; CDR3 protein: CASSIGKAGEQFF
clone size: few; J gene: TRBJ1-2; V gene: TRBV9; D gene: TRBD1; CDR3 DNA: TGTGCCAGCAGCCCCTGGGAACAGGGACAGGAAGGCTACACCTTC; CDR3 protein: CASSPWEQGQEGYTF
clone size: -; J gene: TRBJ2-5; V gene: TRBV6-9; D gene: -; CDR3 DNA: TGTGCCAGCAGTTATGTTCCCCAGGAAAAGCAAGAGACCCAGTACTTC; CDR3 protein: CASSYVPQEKQETQYF
clone size: -; J gene: TRBJ1-3; V gene: TRBV7-6; D gene: -; CDR3 DNA: TGTGCCAGCAGCTTATTCGGATTCGGACAGTCGGGAAACACCATATATTTT; CDR3 protein: CASSLFGFGQSGNTIYF
clone size: -; J gene: TRBJ2-5; V gene: TRBV2; D gene: TRBD2; CDR3 DNA: TGTGCCAGCAGTAGCGGGGGGGCGAAGACCCAGTACTTC; CDR3 protein: CASSSGGAKTQYF
clone size: -; J gene: TRBJ1-4; V gene: TRBV6-5; D gene: TRBD1; CDR3 DNA: TGTGCCAGCAGTCGTCGGACAGGCGGAAGAGAAAAACTGTTTTTT; CDR3 protein: CASSRRTGGREKLFF
clone size: -; J gene: TRBJ2-3; V gene: TRBV11-1; D gene: -; CDR3 DNA: TGTGCCAGCAGCTTAGGGACAGCCGATAGGGATACGCAGTATTTT; CDR3 protein: CASSLGTADRDTQYF
clone size: -; J gene: TRBJ2-5; V gene: TRBV5-4; D gene: -; CDR3 DNA: TGTGCCAGCAGCCTGGGAGGACAAGAGACCCAGTACTTC; CDR3 protein: CASSLGGQETQYF
clone size: -; J gene: TRBJ1-1; V gene: TRBV7-9; D gene: -; CDR3 DNA: TGTGCCAGCAGCTTAGCAGTGGGACAACCTGAAGCTTTCTTT; CDR3 protein: CASSLAVGQPEAFF
clone size: -; J gene: TRBJ1-2; V gene: TRBV30; D gene: TRBD1; CDR3 DNA: TGTGCCCGCTCCGGGACAGGGGATGGCTACACCTTC; CDR3 protein: CARSGTGDGYTF
clone size: -; J gene: TRBJ2-7; V gene: TRBV5-5; D gene: -; CDR3 DNA: TGTGCCAGCAGCAGTCAGTACGAGCAGTACTTC; CDR3 protein: CASSSQYEQYF
clone size: -; J gene: TRBJ2-2; V gene: TRBV13; D gene: -; CDR3 DNA: TGTGCCAGCAGCTTAGGACGACAGATTACCGGGGAGCTGTTTTTT; CDR3 protein: CASSLGRQITGELFF
clone size: once; J gene: TRBJ2-7; V gene: TRBV2; D gene: TRBD1; CDR3 DNA: TGTGCCAGCAGTGAACTGCGTGACAGGGGAAGGTTC; CDR3 protein: CASSELRDRGRF
clone size: -; J gene: TRBJ1-2; V gene: TRBV4-1; D gene: -; CDR3 DNA: TGCGCCAGCAGCCAAGATGCGGGGTTTTCGTATGGCTACACCTTC; CDR3 protein: CASSQDAGFSYGYTF
clone size: -; J gene: TRBJ2-7; V gene: TRBV27; D gene: TRBD1; CDR3 DNA: TGTGCCAGCAGCCTCCACGGGACAGGGTGGTACGAGCAGTACTTC; CDR3 protein: CASSLHGTGWYEQYF
clone size: -; J gene: TRBJ1-6; V gene: TRBV19; D gene: -; CDR3 DNA: TGTGCCAGTAGACCAACAGGGTGGACTAATTCACCCCTCCACTTT; CDR3 protein: CASRPTGWTNSPLHF